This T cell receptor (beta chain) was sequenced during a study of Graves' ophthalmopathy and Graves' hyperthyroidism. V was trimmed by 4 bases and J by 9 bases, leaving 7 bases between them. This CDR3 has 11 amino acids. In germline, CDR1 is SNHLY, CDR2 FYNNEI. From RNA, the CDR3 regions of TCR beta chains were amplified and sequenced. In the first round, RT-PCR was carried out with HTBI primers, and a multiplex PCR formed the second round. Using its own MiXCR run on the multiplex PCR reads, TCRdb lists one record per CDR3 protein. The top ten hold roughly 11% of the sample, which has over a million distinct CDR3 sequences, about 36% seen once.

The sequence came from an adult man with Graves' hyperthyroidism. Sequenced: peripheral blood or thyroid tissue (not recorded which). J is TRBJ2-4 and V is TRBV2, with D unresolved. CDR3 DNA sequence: TGTGCCAGCAGTGGGGTTGGCATTCAGTACTTC. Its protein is CASSGVGIQYF.